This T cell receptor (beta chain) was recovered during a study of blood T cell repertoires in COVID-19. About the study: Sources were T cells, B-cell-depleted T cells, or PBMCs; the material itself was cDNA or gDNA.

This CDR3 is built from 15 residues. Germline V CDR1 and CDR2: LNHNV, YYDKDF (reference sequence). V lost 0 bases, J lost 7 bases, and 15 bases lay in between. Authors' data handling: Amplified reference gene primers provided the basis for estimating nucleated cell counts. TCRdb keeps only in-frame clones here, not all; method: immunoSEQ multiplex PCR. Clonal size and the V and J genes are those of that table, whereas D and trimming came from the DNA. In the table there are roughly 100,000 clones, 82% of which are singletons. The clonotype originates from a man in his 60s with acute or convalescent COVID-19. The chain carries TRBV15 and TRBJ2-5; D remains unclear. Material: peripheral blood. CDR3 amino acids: CATSRDQVASGTQYF. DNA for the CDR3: TGTGCCACCAGCAGAGATCAAGTAGCCTCGGGGACCCAGTACTTC.